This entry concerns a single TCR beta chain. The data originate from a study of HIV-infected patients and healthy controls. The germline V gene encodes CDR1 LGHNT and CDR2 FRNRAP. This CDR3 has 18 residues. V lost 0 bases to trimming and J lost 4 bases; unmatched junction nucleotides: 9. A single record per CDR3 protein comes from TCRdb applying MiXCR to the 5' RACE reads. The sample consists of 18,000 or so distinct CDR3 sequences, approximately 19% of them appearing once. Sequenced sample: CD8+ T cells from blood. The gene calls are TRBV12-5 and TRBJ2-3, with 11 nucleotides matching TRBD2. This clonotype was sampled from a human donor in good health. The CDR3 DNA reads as TGTGCTAGTGGTTTGGTTATCCTACTAGCGGGAGTTCCAGATACGCAGTATTTT. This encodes CASGLVILLAGVPDTQYF.